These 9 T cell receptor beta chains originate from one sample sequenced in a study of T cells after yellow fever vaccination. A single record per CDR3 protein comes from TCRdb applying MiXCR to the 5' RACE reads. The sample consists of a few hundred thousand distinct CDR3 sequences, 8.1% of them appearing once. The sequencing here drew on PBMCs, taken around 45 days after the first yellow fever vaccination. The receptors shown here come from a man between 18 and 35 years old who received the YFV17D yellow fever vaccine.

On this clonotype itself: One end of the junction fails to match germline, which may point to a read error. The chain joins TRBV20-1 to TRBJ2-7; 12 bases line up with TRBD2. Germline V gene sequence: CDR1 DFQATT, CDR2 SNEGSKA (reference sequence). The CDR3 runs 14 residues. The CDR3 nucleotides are TGCAGTGTCCTCTGGACTAGCGGGGCCTACGAGCAGCACTTC. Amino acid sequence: CSVLWTSGAYEQHF.

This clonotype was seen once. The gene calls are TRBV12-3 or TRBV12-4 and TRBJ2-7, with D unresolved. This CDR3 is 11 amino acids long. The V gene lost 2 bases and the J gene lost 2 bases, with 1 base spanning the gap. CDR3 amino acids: CASSLTYEQYV. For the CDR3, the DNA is TGTGCCAGCAGTTTAACCTACGAGCAGTACGTC.

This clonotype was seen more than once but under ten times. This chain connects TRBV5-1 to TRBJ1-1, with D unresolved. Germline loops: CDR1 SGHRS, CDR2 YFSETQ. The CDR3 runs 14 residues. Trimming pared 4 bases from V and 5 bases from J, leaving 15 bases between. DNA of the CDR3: TGCGCCAGCAGCATACCTGCCAGTTCGACTGAAGCTTTCTTT. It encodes CASSIPASSTEAFF. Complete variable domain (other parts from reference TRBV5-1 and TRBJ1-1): KAGVTQTPRYLIKTRGQQVTLSCSPISGHRSVSWYQQTPGQGLQFLFEYFSETQRNKGNFPGRFSGRQFSNSRSEMNVSTLELGDSALYLCASSIPASSTEAFFGQGTRLTVV.

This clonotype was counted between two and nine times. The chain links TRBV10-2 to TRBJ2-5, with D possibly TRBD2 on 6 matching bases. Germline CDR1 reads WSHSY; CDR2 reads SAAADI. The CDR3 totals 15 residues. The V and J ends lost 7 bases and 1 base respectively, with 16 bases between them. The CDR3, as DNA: TGCGCCAGCACAGGATTTGGGACTGGCCAAGAGACCCAGTACTTC. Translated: CASTGFGTGQETQYF.

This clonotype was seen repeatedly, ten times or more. CDR3 amino acids: CASSQRSPGQGPPNVLTF. The CDR3 nucleotides read TGTGCCAGTAGTCAAAGATCACCGGGACAGGGTCCCCCCAACGTCCTGACTTTC. V is TRBV19 and J is TRBJ2-6; the match to TRBD1 covers 9 bases. CDR3 length: 18 residues. V shed 5 bases, J shed 8 bases, and the junction held 16 bases outside the gene matches. The germline CDR1 and CDR2 sequences are LNHDA and SQIVND (reference sequence).

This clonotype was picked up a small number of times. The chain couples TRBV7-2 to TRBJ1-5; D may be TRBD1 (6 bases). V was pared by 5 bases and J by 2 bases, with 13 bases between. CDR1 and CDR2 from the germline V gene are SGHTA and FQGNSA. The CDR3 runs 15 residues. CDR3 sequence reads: CASSRTGIGNQPQHF. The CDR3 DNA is TGTGCCAGCAGCCGAACAGGGATAGGCAATCAGCCCCAGCATTTT.

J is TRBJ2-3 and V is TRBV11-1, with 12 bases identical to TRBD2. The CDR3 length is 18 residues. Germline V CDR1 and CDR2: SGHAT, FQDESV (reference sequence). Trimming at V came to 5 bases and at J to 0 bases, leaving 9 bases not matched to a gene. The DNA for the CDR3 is TGTGCCAGCAGCCCCGGACTAGCGGGATTTACTAGCACAGATACGCAGTATTTT. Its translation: CASSPGLAGFTSTDTQYF.

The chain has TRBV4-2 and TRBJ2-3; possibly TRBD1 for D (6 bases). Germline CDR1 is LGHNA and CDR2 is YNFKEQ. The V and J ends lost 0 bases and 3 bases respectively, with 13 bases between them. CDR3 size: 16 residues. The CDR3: CASSQDQGFRTDTQYF. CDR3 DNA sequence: TGTGCCAGCAGCCAAGACCAGGGGTTCAGGACAGATACGCAGTATTTT.

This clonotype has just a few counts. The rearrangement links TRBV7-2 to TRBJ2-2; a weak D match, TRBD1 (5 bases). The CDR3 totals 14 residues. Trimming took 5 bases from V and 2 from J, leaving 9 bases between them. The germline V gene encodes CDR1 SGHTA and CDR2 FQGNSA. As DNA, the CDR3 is TGTGCCAGCAGCCACGGACACAACACCGGGGAGCTGTTTTTT. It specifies CASSHGHNTGELFF.